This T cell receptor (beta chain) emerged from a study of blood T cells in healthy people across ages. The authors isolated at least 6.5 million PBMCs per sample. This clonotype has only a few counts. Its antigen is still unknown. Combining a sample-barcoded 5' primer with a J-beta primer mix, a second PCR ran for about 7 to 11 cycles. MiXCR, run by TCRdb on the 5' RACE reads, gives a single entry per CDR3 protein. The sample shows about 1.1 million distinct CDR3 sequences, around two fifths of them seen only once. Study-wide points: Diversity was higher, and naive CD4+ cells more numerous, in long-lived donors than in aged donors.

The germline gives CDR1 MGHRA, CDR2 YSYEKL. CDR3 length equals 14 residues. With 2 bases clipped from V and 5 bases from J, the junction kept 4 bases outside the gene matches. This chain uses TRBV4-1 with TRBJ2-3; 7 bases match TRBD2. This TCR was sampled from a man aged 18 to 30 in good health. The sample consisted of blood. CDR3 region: CASSQQGGRDTQYF. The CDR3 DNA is TGCGCCAGCAGCCAACAGGGAGGGAGAGATACGCAGTATTTT.